The sequence of this T cell receptor (beta chain) was determined in a study of cytomegalovirus exposure and HLA in healthy donors. Likely unrecorded immune exposures existed in these nominally healthy donors. CDR3 length equals 17 residues. The ends were cut back, 0 bases at V and 6 bases at J, with 18 bases in the middle. Germline assignment: CDR1 SGHTA and CDR2 FQGTGA. Study observations and caveats: Available immune exposure information covered CMV serostatus only. Later work associated roughly 17,000 TCR beta sequences with HLA alleles at 0.05 false discovery rate.

Vbeta (60) and Jbeta (13) primers were used in the PCR. TCRdb's copy holds only in-frame clones and misses some; the assay was immunoSEQ multiplex PCR. The repertoire holds some 150,000 clones, around 84% seen once, with 3% in the top ten. Points on this clone: As yet, its antigen is unknown.

This chain links TRBV7-3 with TRBJ2-1, with D tentatively TRBD2 (6 bases). The receptor comes from a man between 35 and 55 years old in good health and CMV-seropositive. Sequences were obtained from PBMCs. CDR3 residues: CASSLTFDTLGGNEQFF. In DNA form, the CDR3 reads TGTGCCAGCAGCTTAACCTTCGACACTCTGGGGGGCAATGAGCAGTTCTTC.